Listed below are T cell receptor beta chains from one sample, sequenced in a study of glioma-infiltrating T cells after dendritic cell vaccination. The method was immunoSEQ multiplex PCR; TCRdb's version includes in-frame clones alone and lacks a portion of them. The sample shows under 130,000 clones, 90% of them seen only once. Source: blood, taken after dendritic cell vaccination. Every receptor here comes from a human donor with glioblastoma. The CDR3 runs from the conserved cysteine through the conserved F or W. The order of the fields is clone size, D gene, J gene, V gene, CDR3 protein, CDR3 DNA. A D gene is named only where the DNA matches it firmly. Only part of the rows carry a size: once, few, many, or a class if the clone is expanded.

>NA|NA|TRBJ2-5|TRBV25-1
CATKKSSMETQYF
TGTGCCACCAAGAAGAGTTCGATGGAGACCCAGTACTTC
>NA|NA|TRBJ1-5|TRBV6-1
CASRTGGISNQPQHF
TGTGCCAGCAGGACCGGGGGGATAAGCAATCAGCCCCAGCATTTT
>NA|NA|TRBJ1-2|TRBV2
CASSVGYRRDYGYTF
TGTGCCAGCAGTGTAGGGTACAGGCGAGACTATGGCTACACCTTC
>NA|NA|TRBJ1-5|TRBV30
CAWSAQGGGNQPQHF
TGTGCCTGGAGCGCCCAGGGAGGTGGCAATCAGCCCCAGCATTTT
>NA|NA|TRBJ2-2|TRBV2
CASRAGSERIGELFF
TGTGCCAGCAGGGCGGGCAGTGAGAGAATCGGGGAGCTGTTTTTT
>NA|TRBD2|TRBJ2-7|TRBV7-9
CASSQGLAGGYEQYF
TGTGCCAGCAGCCAGGGACTAGCGGGGGGCTACGAGCAGTACTTC
>NA|NA|TRBJ2-3|TRBV30
CAWSAGTTDTQYF
TGTGCCTGGAGTGCAGGAACCACAGATACGCAGTATTTT
>NA|TRBD2|TRBJ2-7|TRBV5-6
CASSSAPGGLYEQYF
TGTGCCAGCAGCTCCGCCCCGGGAGGGTTATACGAGCAGTACTTC
>once|NA|TRBJ2-1|TRBV5-4
CASSSLQGFYNEQFF
TGTGCCAGCAGCTCCCTACAGGGATTCTACAATGAGCAGTTCTTC
>NA|NA|TRBJ1-2|TRBV6-1
CASSEGQGIWGYTF
TGTGCCAGCAGTGAAGGGCAGGGAATTTGGGGCTACACCTTC
>NA|TRBD1|TRBJ2-7|TRBV11-3
CASSPGQGDEQYF
TGTGCCAGCAGCCCGGGACAGGGCGACGAGCAGTACTTC
>NA|NA|TRBJ1-1|TRBV5-6
CASSLGGGQYMNTEAFF
TGTGCCAGCAGCTTGGGGGGAGGGCAGTACATGAACACTGAAGCTTTCTTT
>NA|TRBD1|TRBJ1-5|TRBV5-5
CASSLSGTGNQPQHF
TGTGCCAGCAGCTTGAGCGGGACAGGGAATCAGCCCCAGCATTTT
>NA|NA|TRBJ1-5|TRBV5-5
CASSLQGAAQHF
TGTGCCAGCTCCCTACAGGGAGCGGCCCAGCATTTT
>NA|NA|TRBJ2-2|TRBV10-3
CAIRSSYGGANTGELFF
TGTGCCATCAGGAGTAGTTACGGGGGAGCGAACACCGGGGAGCTGTTTTTT
>NA|NA|TRBJ2-1|TRBV30
CAWSGQRDEQFF
TGTGCCTGGAGTGGCCAGAGGGATGAGCAGTTCTTC
>NA|NA|TRBJ2-7|TRBV5-1
CASSLRQGGAEQYF
TGCGCCAGCAGCTTGAGACAGGGAGGAGCCGAGCAGTACTTC
>NA|NA|TRBJ2-3|TRBV4-2
CASSQETLVAASTDTQYF
TGTGCCAGCAGCCAAGAAACGTTGGTAGCGGCTAGCACAGATACGCAGTATTTT
>NA|TRBD1|TRBJ2-7|TRBV7-3
CASSTGTGNPYEQYF
TGTGCCAGCAGCACAGGGACAGGCAACCCCTACGAGCAGTACTTC
>NA|NA|TRBJ2-7|TRBV5-1
CASSLGHPYEQYF
TGCGCCAGCAGCTTAGGACACCCCTACGAGCAGTACTTC
>NA|NA|TRBJ2-2|TRBV9
CASSVELGELFF
TGTGCCAGCAGCGTAGAGCTGGGCGAGCTGTTTTTT
>NA|NA|TRBJ1-1|TRBV18
CASSPQAGKNTEAFF
TGTGCCAGCTCACCACAGGCAGGGAAAAACACTGAAGCTTTCTTT
>NA|NA|TRBJ2-7|TRBV5-4
CASSLAGMSAQYF
TGTGCCAGCAGCTTGGCCGGTATGAGTGCGCAGTACTTC
>NA|NA|TRBJ2-3|TRBV6-4
CASSDSPGGTDTQYF
TGTGCCAGCAGTGACTCGCCAGGGGGCACAGATACGCAGTATTTT
>NA|NA|TRBJ1-1|TRBV6-6
CASSFHSRGETEAFF
TGTGCCAGCAGCTTCCACTCCAGAGGCGAGACTGAAGCTTTCTTT
>once|NA|TRBJ2-5|TRBV5-1
CASSLNNRLEAQYF
TGCGCCAGCAGCTTGAACAATCGCCTGGAGGCCCAGTACTTC
>once|NA|TRBJ1-1|TRBV9
CASSGRDTENTEAFF
TGTGCCAGCAGCGGCCGGGACACAGAGAACACTGAAGCTTTCTTT
>NA|NA|TRBJ2-2|TRBV11-2
CASSLAGNTGELFF
TGTGCCAGCAGCTTAGCCGGGAACACCGGGGAGCTGTTTTTT
>NA|NA|TRBJ1-5|TRBV27
CASSPLWGRYSNQPQHF
TGTGCCAGCAGCCCCCTTTGGGGCAGGTATAGCAATCAGCCCCAGCATTTT
>NA|NA|TRBJ2-5|TRBV5-1
CASSLGGGLRGKFETQYF
TGCGCCAGCAGCTTGGGAGGTGGTCTGCGGGGCAAGTTTGAGACCCAGTACTTC
>NA|NA|TRBJ2-1|TRBV7-9
CASSLAVARAVEQFF
TGTGCCAGCAGCTTAGCAGTAGCGAGAGCTGTTGAGCAGTTCTTC
>once|NA|TRBJ2-7|TRBV6-6
CASTKSYEQYF
TGTGCCAGCACTAAAAGCTACGAGCAGTACTTC
>NA|TRBD1|TRBJ2-7|TRBV5-1
CASSAGRDRESYEQYF
TGCGCCAGCAGCGCAGGACGGGACAGGGAGTCCTACGAGCAGTACTTC
>NA|TRBD2|TRBJ2-5|TRBV11-3
CASSLGTSGRWGPRETQYF
TGTGCCAGCAGCTTAGGGACTAGCGGGAGGTGGGGCCCTAGAGAGACCCAGTACTTC
>NA|NA|TRBJ2-3|TRBV9
CASSVRTTRDTQYF
TGTGCCAGCAGCGTACGGACAACCCGAGATACGCAGTATTTT
>NA|NA|TRBJ2-7|TRBV13
CASREGLRELEQYF
TGTGCCAGCAGAGAGGGACTTAGGGAGTTAGAGCAGTACTTC
>NA|NA|TRBJ1-5|TRBV7-9
CASSDTGISNQPQHF
TGTGCCAGCAGCGATACAGGGATTAGCAATCAGCCCCAGCATTTT
>NA|NA|TRBJ2-7|TRBV7-9
CASSLHASSYEQYF
TGTGCCAGCAGCTTACACGCCAGCTCCTACGAGCAGTACTTC
>NA|TRBD1|TRBJ2-7|TRBV10-3
CAISSGQGAYEQYF
TGTGCCATCAGTTCAGGACAGGGGGCGTACGAGCAGTACTTC
>NA|TRBD2|TRBJ2-3|TRBV2
CASRGTITYTQYF
TGTGCCAGCAGGGGGACTATTACTTATACGCAGTATTTT
>NA|TRBD1|TRBJ2-2|TRBV19
CASSLGQEYTGELFF
TGTGCCAGTAGTTTGGGACAGGAGTACACCGGGGAGCTGTTTTTT
>NA|NA|TRBJ2-5|TRBV6-6
CASSSTGSETQYF
TGTGCCAGCAGTTCCACAGGGTCTGAGACCCAGTACTTC
>once|TRBD1|TRBJ1-2|TRBV6-1
CASSGGQPNSNYGYTF
TGTGCCAGCAGTGGGGGACAGCCGAACTCTAACTATGGCTACACCTTC
>NA|TRBD1|TRBJ2-2|TRBV9
CASSAGTGGLSGELFF
TGTGCCAGCAGCGCCGGGACAGGGGGCTTGTCCGGGGAGCTGTTTTTT
>NA|TRBD1|TRBJ1-5|TRBV4-1
CASSQGGDRDGQPQHF
TGCGCCAGCAGCCAAGGAGGAGACAGGGATGGACAGCCCCAGCATTTT
>NA|TRBD1|TRBJ2-1|TRBV4-1
CASSPRQGVSNEQFF
TGCGCCAGCAGCCCTCGACAGGGAGTCTCCAATGAGCAGTTCTTC
>NA|TRBD2|TRBJ2-2|TRBV14
CASSQLAGPGELFF
TGTGCCAGCAGCCAACTAGCGGGGCCCGGGGAGCTGTTTTTT
>NA|TRBD2|TRBJ2-5|TRBV2
CASSEGTSGGAEETQYF
TGTGCCAGCAGTGAAGGGACTAGCGGGGGGGCCGAAGAGACCCAGTACTTC
>NA|TRBD1|TRBJ1-2|TRBV6-5
CASSGDRAGYTF
TGTGCCAGCAGTGGCGACAGGGCAGGCTACACCTTC
>NA|NA|TRBJ1-2|TRBV27
CASSPEVHTNYGYTF
TGTGCCAGCAGCCCCGAGGTCCATACTAACTATGGCTACACCTTC